Following are 7 T cell receptor beta chains from one sample sequenced in a study of blood T cell repertoires in COVID-19. Libraries were prepared by immunoSEQ multiplex PCR; TCRdb keeps only in-frame clonotypes and omits some of them. The repertoire holds 250,000 to 300,000 clones, with 70% to 90% as singletons. Source material: peripheral blood. Receptor source: a woman in her seventies with acute or convalescent COVID-19.

This rearrangement joins TRBV19 to TRBJ2-1; 11 bases match TRBD1. The CDR3 runs 13 residues. V gave up 9 bases and J gave up 6 bases; unmatched junction bases: 4. Per germline, CDR1 LNHDA and CDR2 SQIVND (reference sequence). The CDR3 sequence is CASRDRGTNEQFF. The CDR3 region has the DNA TGTGCCAGCCGGGACAGGGGGACCAATGAGCAGTTCTTC.

This clone was seen only a few times. The gene calls are TRBV29-1 and TRBJ2-7, with a tentative D call TRBD1 (5 bases). Germline V gene data show CDR1 as SQVTM and CDR2 as ANQGSEA. This CDR3 has 14 amino acids. The V and J ends lost 5 bases and 2 bases respectively, with 16 bases between them. Written as DNA, the CDR3 is TGCAGCGTTAAGCCAGGGCTATCAACCTACGAGCAGTACTTC. Protein product: CSVKPGLSTYEQYF.

The V call is TRBV7-9, the J call TRBJ1-2; 12 bases line up with TRBD1. V was pared by 4 bases and J by 13 bases, with 10 bases of the junction left unmatched. The CDR3 covers 14 residues. Germline V gene data show CDR1 as SEHNR and CDR2 as FQNEAQ (reference sequence). The CDR3 DNA is TGTGCCAGCAGCTCCGTCGGGACAGGGGGCTCGGGCACCTTC. The encoded protein is CASSSVGTGGSGTF. Full variable domain (rest looked up from reference TRBV7-9 and TRBJ1-2): DTGVSQNPRHKITKRGQNVTFRCDPISEHNRLYWYRQTLGQGPEFLTYFQNEAQLEKSRLLSDRFSAERPKGSFSTLEIQRTEQGDSAMYLCASSSVGTGGSGTFGSGTRLTVV.

This clone was found a few times. The V gene is TRBV19, the J gene TRBJ1-5; D not certain. The V and J ends lost 7 bases and 5 bases respectively, with 15 bases between them. This CDR3 comprises 14 residues. Germline CDR1 LNHDA, CDR2 SQIVND (reference sequence). CDR3 DNA sequence: TGTGCCAGTAAATCGGGGTGGGTTGATCAGCCCCAGCATTTT. Translation gives CASKSGWVDQPQHF.

The chain is built from TRBV11-3 and TRBJ2-7; TRBD1 is a possible D gene (6 bases). The CDR3 runs 15 residues. Germline V CDR1 and CDR2: SGHNT, YENEEA. Trimming pared 10 bases from V and 0 bases from J, leaving 19 bases between. CDR3 amino acids: CATPGHIGSSYEQYF. The CDR3 coding sequence is TGTGCCACCCCGGGACATATTGGAAGCTCCTACGAGCAGTACTTC.

A remark on this clone: At one end the junction does not follow the germline gene, possibly because of a read error. The rearrangement uses TRBV2 and TRBJ2-7, with 9 bases fitting TRBD1. Germline V lookup: CDR1 SNHLY, CDR2 FYNNEI. The CDR3 length is 14 residues. The CDR3 loop is CASSGDRVSHEQYF. The CDR3 DNA follows: TGTGCCAGCAGTGGGGACAGGGTCTCCCACGAGCAGTACTTC.

The chain combines TRBV7-6 with TRBJ1-5; 11 bases match TRBD1. The CDR3 length is 16 residues. V shed 7 bases and J 7 bases; nucleotides not matched to a gene: 12. CDR1 SGHVS and CDR2 FNYEAQ come from the germline V gene. This CDR3 is CASTEGQGGRLQPQHF. For the CDR3, the DNA is TGTGCCAGCACCGAGGGACAGGGGGGAAGGTTGCAGCCCCAGCATTTT.